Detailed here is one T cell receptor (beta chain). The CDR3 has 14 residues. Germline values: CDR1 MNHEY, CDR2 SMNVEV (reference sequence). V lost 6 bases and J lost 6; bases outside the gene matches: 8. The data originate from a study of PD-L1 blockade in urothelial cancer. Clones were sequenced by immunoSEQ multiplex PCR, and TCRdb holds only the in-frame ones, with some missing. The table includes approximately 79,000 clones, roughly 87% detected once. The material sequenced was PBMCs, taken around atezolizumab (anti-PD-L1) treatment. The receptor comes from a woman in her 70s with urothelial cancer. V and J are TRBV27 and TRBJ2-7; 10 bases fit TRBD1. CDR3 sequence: CASRPWDRGAEQYF. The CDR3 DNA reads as TGTGCCAGCAGACCATGGGACAGGGGAGCCGAGCAGTACTTC.